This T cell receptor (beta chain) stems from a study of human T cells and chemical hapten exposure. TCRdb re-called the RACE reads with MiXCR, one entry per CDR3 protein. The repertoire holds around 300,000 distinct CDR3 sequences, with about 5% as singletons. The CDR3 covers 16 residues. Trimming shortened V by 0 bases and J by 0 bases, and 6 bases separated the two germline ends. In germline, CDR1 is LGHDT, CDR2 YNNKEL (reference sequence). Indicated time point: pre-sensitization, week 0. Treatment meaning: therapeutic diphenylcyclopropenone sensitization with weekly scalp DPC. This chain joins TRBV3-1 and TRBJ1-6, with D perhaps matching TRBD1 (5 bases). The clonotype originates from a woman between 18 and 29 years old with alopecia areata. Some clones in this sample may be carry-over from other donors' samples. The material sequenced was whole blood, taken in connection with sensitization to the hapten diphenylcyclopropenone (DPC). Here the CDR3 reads CASSQEGGSYNSPLHF. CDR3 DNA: TGTGCCAGCAGCCAAGAGGGGGGCTCCTATAATTCACCCCTCCACTTT.